The 24 T cell receptor beta chains reported below all come from one sample, sequenced in a study of blood T cell repertoires in COVID-19 (dated by TCRdb to 2020 to 2021). The library was generated by the immunoSEQ multiplex PCR assay. The table was pulled from immuneACCESS by TCRdb, which kept in-frame rearrangements only. Such tables lose some clones; where checked, under half of the loss comes from unresolved V genes, and the rest has no known cause. Recorded for this sample are 8,500 to 10,000 clones; about 81% of them occurred a single time. The top ten clonotypes cover 24% of the sample. The source material was peripheral blood. These receptors all stem from a man in his 60s with active COVID-19.

The chain recombines TRBV10-3 with TRBJ1-2, with 7 nucleotides matching TRBD1. The CDR3 is 15 amino acids. Germline CDR1 is ENHRY and CDR2 is SYGVKD. V gave up 6 bases and J gave up 4 bases; unmatched junction bases: 11. The CDR3 reads CAIRSGTATIYGYTF. The CDR3 coding sequence is TGTGCCATCAGGTCCGGGACAGCCACGATCTATGGCTACACCTTC.

This chain uses TRBV6-2 or TRBV6-3 with TRBJ1-4; 7 bases are a match to TRBD1. This CDR3 has 18 amino acids. J was trimmed by 3 bases and V by 4 bases; bases with no gene match: 14. Looked up from germline, CDR1 is MNHEY and CDR2 is SVGEGT. The CDR3 bases are TGTGCCAGCAGTTCCGGGACAGTAGAAGGTCGGGCTAATGAAAAACTGTTTTTT. Protein product: CASSSGTVEGRANEKLFF.

The genes are TRBV5-1 and TRBJ2-5; TRBD2 aligns across 8 bases. The CDR3 loop spans 14 amino acids. CDR1 and CDR2 (germline): SGHRS, YFSETQ. V gave up 4 bases and J gave up 5 bases; unmatched junction bases: 7. The CDR3 is CASSTGLGFETQYF. CDR3 DNA: TGCGCCAGCAGCACGGGACTAGGCTTTGAGACCCAGTACTTC.

The genes are TRBV3-1 (or the pseudogene TRBV3-2) and TRBJ1-2; 7 bases align to TRBD1. CDR1 is LGHDT and CDR2 is YNNKEL in the germline V gene (reference sequence). V was pared by 9 bases and J by 4 bases, with 11 bases of the junction left unmatched. This CDR3 contains 14 residues. The CDR3 nucleotides read TGTGCCAGTGGGCTCGGGACAGATACCTATGGCTACACCTTC. Its translation is CASGLGTDTYGYTF.

This chain links TRBV19 with TRBJ2-5; 7 bases are shared with TRBD2. The length of the CDR3 is 15 residues. The V and J ends lost 2 bases and 2 bases, in that order; junction bases with no gene match: 5. Germline CDR1 and CDR2: LNHDA and SQIVND (reference sequence). The CDR3 coding sequence is TGTGCCAGTAGTATATGGTCTAGCGGACAAGAGACCCAGTACTTC. This sequence encodes CASSIWSSGQETQYF. Looking up the rest from reference TRBV19 and TRBJ2-5 gives the full variable domain: DGGITQSPKYLFRKEGQNVTLSCEQNLNHDAMYWYRQDPGQGLRLIYYSQIVNDFQKGDIAEGYSVSREKKESFPLTVTSAQKNPTAFYLCASSIWSSGQETQYFGPGTRLLVL.

V and J are TRBV6-5 and TRBJ1-5; a possible D gene is TRBD1 (6 bases). The ends were cut back, 5 bases at V and 2 bases at J, with 10 bases in the middle. The CDR3 covers 14 residues. From germline, CDR1 is MNHEY and CDR2 SVGAGI. CDR3 amino acids: CASSPRGRNQPQHF. The CDR3 coding sequence is TGTGCCAGCAGTCCCAGGGGTCGCAATCAGCCCCAGCATTTT.

The chain combines TRBV6-5 with TRBJ1-5; maybe TRBD1 (6 bases). V gave up 6 bases and J gave up 2 bases, with 11 bases separating them. Germline-derived CDR1 and CDR2 are MNHEY and SVGAGI. The CDR3 extends over 14 amino acids. This CDR3 reads CASRKTGRNQPQHF. In DNA, the CDR3 is TGTGCCAGCAGGAAGACAGGTCGCAATCAGCCCCAGCATTTT.

The chain combines TRBV14 with TRBJ2-6, with a possible D match to TRBD1 (6 bases). This CDR3 is built from 13 residues. The germline CDR1 and CDR2 sequences are SGHDN and FVKESK. Trimming took off 4 bases at V and 9 bases at J, with 10 bases between the two ends. CDR3 sequence reads: CASSLGTINVLTF. DNA of the CDR3: TGTGCCAGCAGCCTCGGGACAATCAACGTCCTGACTTTC.

The J gene is TRBJ1-4, the V gene TRBV18, with 7 positions matching TRBD1. This CDR3 is built from 11 residues. CDR1 KGHSH and CDR2 LQKENI come from the germline V gene. V shed 3 bases and J 15 bases; nucleotides not matched to a gene: 4. CDR3 protein: CASSPGTVMFF. The DNA of the CDR3 is TGTGCCAGCTCACCCGGGACAGTAATGTTTTTT.

V usage is TRBV20-1 and J usage is TRBJ1-4, with a weak D call TRBD1 (6 bases). CDR3 size: 11 residues. The germline V gene has CDR1 DFQATT and CDR2 SNEGSKA (reference sequence). The DNA of the CDR3 is TGCAGCGACAGGATAGGTGAAAAACTGTTTTTT. Its translation is CSDRIGEKLFF.

This clone was seen only once. This sequence joins TRBV5-5 and TRBJ2-2; perhaps TRBD1 as D (5 bases). The germline V gene has CDR1 SGHKS and CDR2 YYEKEE (reference sequence). V lost 2 bases to trimming and J lost 1 base, with 9 bases between them. CDR3 length: 15 residues. The CDR3 reads CASSLRQGNTGELFF. The CDR3 DNA sequence: TGTGCCAGCAGCTTAAGGCAGGGGAACACCGGGGAGCTGTTTTTT.

This CDR3 is CASSFGSFLAGSYEQYF. CDR3 DNA: TGTGCCAGCAGTTTTGGGAGTTTTCTAGCGGGTTCCTACGAGCAGTACTTC. This sequence joins TRBV28 and TRBJ2-7, with 8 bases lining up with TRBD2. CDR1 and CDR2 from the germline V gene are MDHEN and SYDVKM. The CDR3 contains 17 residues. Losses at the gene ends were 3 bases for V and 1 base for J; bases not matched to a gene: 11.

J is TRBJ1-5 and V is TRBV2, with 11 bases identical to TRBD1. The V segment lost 4 bases and the J segment 2 bases; nucleotides outside the gene matches: 4. The CDR3 is made up of 16 amino acids. Germline V gene sequence: CDR1 SNHLY, CDR2 FYNNEI. The DNA of the CDR3 is TGTGCCAGCAGTGGAGGACAGGGGGCTGGCAATCAGCCCCAGCATTTT. Translating gives CASSGGQGAGNQPQHF.

The CDR3 DNA is TGTGCCAGCAGCTTCAGGGGAGCCGGGAACACTGAAGCTTTCTTT. It yields the protein CASSFRGAGNTEAFF. The chain is built from TRBV7-2 and TRBJ1-1; D perhaps matches TRBD1 (6 bases). V gave up 3 bases and J gave up 1 base, with 12 bases separating them. There are 15 residues in the CDR3. CDR1 is SGHTA and CDR2 is FQGNSA in the germline V gene.

The chain joins TRBV10-3 to TRBJ2-3, with TRBD2 matching over 12 bases. The J segment lost 4 bases and the V segment lost 8 bases, leaving 10 bases of the junction unmatched. From germline, CDR1 is ENHRY and CDR2 SYGVKD. The CDR3 covers 16 residues. CDR3 DNA: TGTGCCATCGCCAGGACTAGCGGGAAGGTCGCAGATACGCAGTATTTT. Its translation: CAIARTSGKVADTQYF.

The genes are TRBV6-6 and TRBJ2-7; no clear D gene. The CDR3 covers 14 residues. The V gene's germline CDR1 is MNHNY and CDR2 SVGAGI (reference sequence). Trimming removed 5 bases from V and 3 bases from J, with 14 bases in between. CDR3 DNA sequence: TGTGCCAGCAGTCCGAGCAACTCCTTCTACGAGCAGTACTTC. Translated, it gives CASSPSNSFYEQYF.

Comment on this clone: An end of the junction does not agree with germline; a read error may underlie this. The J gene is TRBJ2-5, the V gene TRBV7-7; D may be TRBD1 (6 bases). The CDR3 loop spans 15 amino acids. Germline values: CDR1 SSHAT, CDR2 FNYEAQ (reference sequence). In DNA, the CDR3 is TGTGCTAGCAGCTCTAATTGGGACATCGGGTCGACCCAGTACTTC. Protein sequence: CASSSNWDIGSTQYF.

This chain uses TRBV9 with TRBJ2-1; 9 bases are shared with TRBD2. Germline V CDR1 and CDR2: SGDLS, YYNGEE. This CDR3 is built from 16 residues. Trimming removed 0 bases from V and 1 base from J; junction bases left unmatched: 2. CDR3 in DNA: TGTGCCAGCAGCGTAGGGACTAGCGAGTCCTACAATGAGCAGTTCTTC. Translated: CASSVGTSESYNEQFF. The variable domain in full, with the rest retrieved from reference TRBV9 and TRBJ2-1, is DSGVTQTPKHLITATGQRVTLRCSPRSGDLSVYWYQQSLDQGLQFLIQYYNGEERAKGNILERFSAQQFPDLHSELNLSSLELGDSALYFCASSVGTSESYNEQFFGPGTRLTVL.

This clone was counted a few times. The CDR3 loop reads CAISESRGTGGEKLFF. The CDR3 DNA reads as TGTGCCATCAGTGAGTCGAGGGGGACAGGGGGCGAAAAACTGTTTTTT. V and J are TRBV10-3 and TRBJ1-4; 12 bases line up with TRBD1. The CDR3 consists of 16 residues. Germline CDR1 reads ENHRY; CDR2 reads SYGVKD. V gave up 0 bases and J gave up 8 bases; unmatched junction bases: 4.

This sequence joins TRBV10-3 and TRBJ2-1, with TRBD1 identical over 9 bases. J lost 8 bases, V lost 2 bases, and 10 bases had no gene match. Germline lookup yields CDR1 ENHRY and CDR2 SYGVKD. This CDR3 comprises 16 residues. The CDR3 loop is CAISEDRDRVLHEQFF. The CDR3, as DNA: TGTGCCATCAGTGAGGACCGGGACAGGGTATTACATGAGCAGTTCTTC.

The V gene is TRBV7-2, the J gene TRBJ2-7; 11 bases match TRBD1. Germline V gene lookup returns CDR1 SGHTA and CDR2 FQGNSA. V trimming: 5 bases; J trimming: 3 bases; junction bases outside the gene matches: 3. The CDR3 covers 14 residues. For the CDR3, the DNA is TGTGCCAGCAGCCAGGGGACAGGGGGCTACGAGCAGTACTTC. It is translated as CASSQGTGGYEQYF. The full variable domain, rest sourced from reference TRBV7-2 and TRBJ2-7, is GAGVSQSPSNKVTEKGKDVELRCDPISGHTALYWYRQSLGQGLEFLIYFQGNSAPDKSGLPSDRFSAERTGGSVSTLTIQRTQQEDSAVYLCASSQGTGGYEQYFGPGTRLTVT.

The gene calls are TRBV11-3 and TRBJ2-1, with 12 nucleotides matching TRBD2. Germline V CDR1 and CDR2: SGHNT, YENEEA. The CDR3 consists of 16 residues. Germline trimming cut 1 base from V and 10 bases from J; bases unmatched to any gene: 8. CDR3 coding DNA: TGTGCCAGCAGCTTAGGTGTGACTAGCGGGAGAGGAGAGCAGTTCTTC. Protein: CASSLGVTSGRGEQFF.

The J gene is TRBJ1-5, the V gene TRBV2; D uncertain. The CDR3 extends over 15 amino acids. Trimming took 6 bases from V and 2 from J, leaving 14 bases between them. Germline V gives CDR1 SNHLY, CDR2 FYNNEI. The chain's CDR3 is CASREVPRGNQPQHF. For the CDR3, the DNA is TGTGCCAGCAGAGAGGTCCCAAGAGGCAATCAGCCCCAGCATTTT.

The V and J genes are TRBV28 and TRBJ1-5; TRBD1 is a possible D gene (6 bases). The length of the CDR3 is 14 residues. Germline values: CDR1 MDHEN, CDR2 SYDVKM. The V gene lost 3 bases and the J gene lost 4 bases, with 10 bases spanning the gap. Here the CDR3 DNA reads TGTGCCAGCAGTTTCGGTAGGGGGAATCAGCCCCAGCATTTT. Translation gives CASSFGRGNQPQHF.